This T cell receptor beta chain was documented in a study of T cell changes during pregnancy in multiple sclerosis. The germline CDR1 and CDR2 sequences are LNHNV and YYDKDF (reference sequence). The CDR3 covers 16 residues. V lost 0 bases, J lost 1 base, and 9 bases lay in between. The table came from immunoSEQ multiplex PCR; TCRdb's copy has only in-frame clones and leaves some out. The sample has 58,000 or so clones; about nine tenths are singletons. The source is a female donor with multiple sclerosis, enrolled in a pregnancy study. The chain is built from TRBV15 and TRBJ1-4; D remains unclear. The material was CD4+ T cells from peripheral blood mononuclear cells, obtained in the third trimester of pregnancy. The DNA of the CDR3 is TGTGCCACCAGCAGAGAGTTTAGCGAAACTAATGAAAAACTGTTTTTT. Amino acids: CATSREFSETNEKLFF.